This TCR beta chain comes out of a study of neoadjuvant anti-PD-1 for oral cavity cancer. Study-level background: Most patients had three to four biweekly doses of 3 mg/kg nivolumab before resection. The study's findings and limits: Pretreatment Treg/Th17 ratio correlated inversely with post-treatment tumor clonality. TCR analyses covered only a few patients per response group.

This clone was seen just once. Its specificity is not known. Here immunoSEQ multiplex PCR was the method, and the copy in TCRdb shows in-frame clones only, minus some. The profile covers 14,000 or so clones, with 70% to 80% appearing a single time and around 2.2% taken by the ten largest. These newly diagnosed stage II-IVA oral cavity squamous cell carcinoma patients had no prior systemic or radiation treatment. V was shortened by 3 bases and J by 6 bases, with 13 bases between the two germline ends. Germline-derived CDR1 and CDR2 are SQVTM and ANQGSEA. The CDR3 totals 13 residues. The chain recombines TRBV29-1 with TRBJ2-3, with D possibly TRBD2 on 7 matching bases. The sequencing used PBMCs, collected before nivolumab (anti-PD-1) treatment. This clonotype originated in a person aged 35-79 years with oral cavity squamous cell carcinoma. CDR3 DNA: TGCAGCGTTGAGGGGGGGCCGGGGGATACGCAGTATTTT. Translating gives CSVEGGPGDTQYF.